This T cell receptor (beta chain) was observed in a study of cytomegalovirus exposure and HLA in healthy donors. Study background: HLA-typed donors were the source of roughly 85 million unique TCRs held in an early data release.

This clone was picked up a small number of times. The antigen remains undetermined. Overall study findings and caveats: As confirmed in vitro, three CMV-associated chains were specific for CMV antigens. Sequencing probably produced one cluster of sequence variants that were highly shared.

PCR amplification relied on 60 Vbeta primers (plus 13 Jbeta primers). The method was immunoSEQ multiplex PCR; TCRdb's version includes in-frame clones alone and lacks a portion of them. The sample lists roughly 150,000 clones; around 75% were seen once. This TCR came from a male donor in good health and CMV-seronegative. The sample taken for sequencing was PBMCs.

CDR3: CASSITRGRGEKLFF. For the CDR3, the DNA is TGTGCCAGTAGTATTACCAGGGGGCGCGGTGAAAAACTGTTTTTT. The chain has TRBV19 and TRBJ1-4; TRBD1 matches at 8 bases. The CDR3 contains 15 residues. The V segment lost 3 bases and the J segment 7 bases; nucleotides outside the gene matches: 7. Germline CDR1 LNHDA, CDR2 SQIVND (reference sequence). Variable domain in full (rest from reference TRBV19 and TRBJ1-4): DGGITQSPKYLFRKEGQNVTLSCEQNLNHDAMYWYRQDPGQGLRLIYYSQIVNDFQKGDIAEGYSVSREKKESFPLTVTSAQKNPTAFYLCASSITRGRGEKLFFGSGTQLSVL.